Here is one TCR beta chain with its context. This clonotype was detected ten times or more. Its binding antigen is unknown. No base qualities exist here, and no much larger clone lies one base off it. The sample is drawn from a study of Graves' ophthalmopathy and Graves' hyperthyroidism (dated by TCRdb to the late 2010s). For context, the study as a whole: Peripheral blood was collected before any treatment was given, at the time of initial diagnosis. To tell Graves' ophthalmopathy apart from Graves' hyperthyroidism, and to predict which patients would progress to ophthalmopathy, the study relied on TCR beta repertoire signatures. In total, some 130 blood samples were TCR-sequenced: some 40 ophthalmopathy, roughly 80 hyperthyroidism and 17 hyperthyroidism-to-ophthalmopathy patients. To explore V-J signatures that distinguish ophthalmopathy from hyperthyroidism, a discovery set of around 100 patients was enrolled, made up of approximately 45 with ophthalmopathy and fewer than 60 with stable hyperthyroidism. The independent validation cohort included under 20 hyperthyroidism patients plus 17 patients who later progressed from hyperthyroidism to ophthalmopathy. In more than five hyperthyroidism patients, T-cell repertoires of thyroid tissue and blood were compared. Once sampling was done, hyperthyroidism patients were given methimazole at a starting dose of 30 mg daily, while ophthalmopathy patients were given high-dose intravenous methylprednisolone. The 90 to 100 discovery patients were randomly split 7:3 into training and test sets.

At the junction V is shortened by 8 bases and J by 7 bases; bases outside the gene matches: 7. Inclusive of the bounding cysteine and phenylalanine, the CDR3 is 13 residues long. CDR3 DNA is the only sequence kept; it has 39 bases, read in frame from the first base. CDR1 and CDR2 were assigned from the germline V gene as MNHNS and SASEGT. Study-wide conclusions, independent of this receptor: In cross-validation, the 13-signature model distinguished ophthalmopathy from stable hyperthyroidism with around 90% sensitivity and 81% to 82% specificity, while in the test set the corresponding values were 80% and 75%. Sample size was not statistically predetermined, and group allocation was not concealed from the investigators. Most of the expanded thyroid clonotypes with a frequency above 0.001 were also detected in blood, and it was suggested that the thyroid immune response may be reflected by blood repertoires. In validation, the model predicted ophthalmopathy progression with more than 55% sensitivity and roughly 72% specificity; more than ten predicted patients were CT-confirmed with GO in a median of approximately six months.

A patient counted as having stable hyperthyroidism if there was no progression to ophthalmopathy within 18 months of follow-up. The hyperthyroidism patients were 18 to 65 years old and newly diagnosed, with a disease duration of less than 2 months. Patients were excluded if they had other autoimmune diseases, uncontrolled infections, pregnancy or lactation. Diagnosis relied on clinical symptoms, serum thyroxine, TRAb, thyroid ultrasound and orbital computed tomography. Ficoll-Paque density gradient centrifugation was used to isolate PBMCs from under 11 ml of fresh peripheral blood. Trizol reagent was used to extract the total RNA, and its quality was then checked on an Agilent 2100 Bioanalyzer. For repertoire sequencing, TCR beta CDR3 regions were amplified from RNA transcripts. HTBI primers and the Qiagen OneStep RT-PCR kit were used in a first-round RT-PCR, which was followed by a second-round multiplex PCR, size selection and purification. The libraries underwent paired-end sequencing with 100 bp reads on an Illumina HiSeq2000. As for how the authors treated the data: SOAPnuke was used to process the reads, removing any read that contained adapters or uncalled bases, had a mean Phred below 15, or lacked an exact match to the constant primer or identifier. COPE v1.2.5 was used to merge high-quality paired reads. Clonotypes were defined as unique nucleotide sequences and were aligned to IMGT TRB V, D and J references using MiTCR v1.1. The analysis was limited to V-J combinations with a frequency above 0.0001, which together covered roughly 99% of the repertoires. A TCR clonal expansion and chaos score per V-J combination was defined as the ratio of F50 clonal expansion to chaos observed in the TCRdist matrix. Features were reduced by Welch's t-statistics and random forest to roughly 14 V-J combinations, which fed a naive Bayes classifier. The similarity between thyroid and blood repertoires was quantified using the Morisita-Horn index. TCRdb reprocessed the public reads (quality trimming at Q25 with fastp, clone calling with MiXCR) and kept in-frame beta chains. Merged by CDR3 protein, the rows form single entries marked with the most common genes and DNA. The V and J calls shown here were made by TCRdb, not taken from the authors' results. In this sample the table shows a few hundred thousand distinct CDR3 sequences, approximately 21% of which occur a single time. Approximately 3% of the sample goes to the ten largest clones.

The sample consisted of peripheral blood. The chain couples TRBV6-1 to TRBJ2-4; the junction holds 8 bases that match TRBD1. This clonotype was sampled from a woman aged 18 to 35 with stable Graves' hyperthyroidism. Donor details come from another sample of the same person, matched by shared clones. The nucleotide sequence is given as TGTGCCAGCGGACAGGGATTGGAGAACATTCAGTACTTC. The encoded protein is CASGQGLENIQYF.